This TCR beta chain emerged from a study of blood T cell repertoires in COVID-19. For the study at large: PBMCs, B-cell-depleted T cells, or T cells were the source of the cDNA or gDNA that made up the material.

Grouping used clinical history reported by participants in a survey and questionnaire. Cohort 3 recovered donors had two negative PCRs, clearance, or symptom resolution. In the original workflow: It was from reference gene primer amplification that nucleated cell counts were estimated. Repertoires were generated with immunoSEQ multiplex PCR, while TCRdb's copy carries only in-frame clones and drops some. The D gene and trimming were derived from the DNA, and the V and J assignments and clone size from that table. The sample shows around 250,000 clones, 75% to 90% of them seen only once. The CDR3 sequence is 15 residues long. Germline CDR1 reads SEHNR; CDR2 reads FQNEAQ (reference sequence). The germline V and J ends were trimmed by 2 bases and 5 bases, with 15 bases remaining between them.

The receptor comes from a woman aged 50 to 60 who had recovered from COVID-19. The sequenced sample was PBMCs or T cells enriched from blood (not recorded which). V usage is TRBV7-9 and J usage is TRBJ2-5; D may be TRBD2 (6 bases). CDR3 coding DNA: TGTGCCAGCAGCTTACTCTCGGGAGTGGGGGAGACCCAGTACTTC. Amino acids: CASSLLSGVGETQYF.